This T cell receptor (beta chain) derives from a study of beta chain features in type 1 diabetes. Trimming pared 0 bases from V and 7 bases from J, leaving 10 bases between. CDR1 MGHRA and CDR2 YSYEKL come from the germline V gene. The CDR3 has 13 residues. Concerning this clone: No antigen is known for it.

Sorted populations all had greater than 95% purity. What was sequenced were expressed TCRB transcripts, since all of the isolated RNA had been reverse transcribed. Sequenced by immunoSEQ multiplex PCR; TCRdb stores in-frame clones only, minus some. In the table there are hundreds of thousands of clones, around 16% of which are singletons. Study-wide results and caveats: Patients with Type 1 diabetes showed moderately but significantly shorter TCRB CDR3s in all four CD4+ subsets.

The sequence was obtained from a man aged 18 to 29 with type 1 diabetes. Material: naive CD4+ T cells from blood. The V call is TRBV4-1, the J call TRBJ2-7; D possibly corresponds to TRBD1 (5 bases). The CDR3 protein is CASSQDPKGEQYF. CDR3 nucleotides: TGCGCCAGCAGCCAAGATCCCAAGGGGGAGCAGTACTTC.